In this sample, the clone carrying this T cell receptor (beta chain) turned up many times. These data originate in a study of patients and donors after allogeneic stem cell transplantation. J gave up 5 bases and V 3 bases, and 3 bases lay outside the gene matches. This CDR3 comprises 14 residues. TCRdb used MiXCR to reprocess the RT-PCR reads, holding one entry per CDR3 protein. In the table there are some 960,000 distinct CDR3 sequences, about 20% of which are singletons. This TCR was sampled from a human donor who was either an allogeneic HSCT recipient or a stem cell or donor lymphocyte infusion donor (not recorded which). It is not recorded whose cells these are; they may come from a transplant donor. Specimen: blood, either unsorted or a sorted T cell fraction (not recorded which). The rearrangement uses TRBV12-3 or TRBV12-4 and TRBJ1-1; 10 bases agree with TRBD1. The CDR3 DNA reads as TGTGCCAGCAGTTTCGGGACAGGGGTAACTGAAGCTTTCTTT. It codes for CASSFGTGVTEAFF.